Listed here are 24 T cell receptor beta chains from one sample, sequenced in a study of memory CD4+ T cells and cytomegalovirus serostatus. Data came from immunoSEQ multiplex PCR; TCRdb stores just in-frame clones and leaves some out. The sample yields under 45,000 clones, about three quarters seen once. Single viable CD3+CD4+CD8-CD45RO+ cells were sorted as the memory CD4+ T cells. Sequencing used memory CD4+ T cells from blood. Receptor source: an adult in good health and CMV-seronegative.

This clone was counted only a few times. The chain employs TRBV4-2 and TRBJ1-3; 7 nucleotides agree with TRBD1. The CDR3 runs 14 residues. Germline assignment: CDR1 LGHNA and CDR2 YNFKEQ. Trimming took 2 bases from V and 2 from J; bases not matched to a gene: 0. For the CDR3, the DNA is TGTGCCAGCAGCCAAACAGGGGCTGGAAACACCATATATTTT. Amino acid sequence: CASSQTGAGNTIYF.

The chain couples TRBV11-2 to TRBJ2-7, with 11 bases lining up with TRBD2. V shed 5 bases and J 4 bases; nucleotides not matched to a gene: 4. This CDR3 region has 14 residues. Germline values: CDR1 SGHAT, CDR2 FQNNGV. CDR3 residues: CASSVAGGPYEQYF. Here the CDR3 DNA reads TGTGCCAGCAGCGTAGCGGGAGGGCCTTACGAGCAGTACTTC.

J is TRBJ2-1 and V is TRBV5-1; TRBD2 matches 10 bases. After removal of 6 bases from V and 7 bases from J, the junction contained 10 bases not matched to a gene. Germline-derived CDR1 and CDR2 are SGHRS and YFSETQ. The CDR3 has 15 amino acids. In nucleotides, the CDR3 is TGCGCCAGCACCCTAGCGGGAGCCTCCGGTAATGAGCAGTTCTTC. This gives the protein CASTLAGASGNEQFF.

This sequence joins TRBV5-4 and TRBJ2-6; D is ambiguous. Germline CDR1 and CDR2: SGHNT and YYREEE (reference sequence). The CDR3 runs to 16 residues. Trimming stripped 0 bases from V and 0 bases from J, with 7 bases between. Here the CDR3 reads CASSLDRYSGANVLTF. The CDR3 DNA reads as TGTGCCAGCAGCTTGGACAGATACTCTGGGGCCAACGTCCTGACTTTC.

About this clone: A junction boundary mismatches the germline segment, possibly from a read error. The V gene is TRBV10-3, the J gene TRBJ2-7, with a tentative D call TRBD2 (6 bases). The CDR3 loop spans 15 amino acids. CDR1 and CDR2 from the germline V gene are ENHRY and SYGVKD. The DNA of the CDR3 is TGTGCCATCAGTGAGTCTCTCGGTTTTGCCCAGCGGGTAAACTTC. Amino acids: CAISESLGFAQRVNF.

The V call is TRBV21-1, the J call TRBJ2-7; the table's D call, TRBD1, has no DNA check behind it. TRBV21-1 is shown as a pseudogene. CDR3 length: 15 amino acids. CDR3 coding DNA: TGTGCCAGCAGCTCCGATCAGGGGGCAACCTACGAGCAGTACTTC. It codes for CASSSDQGATYEQYF.

The chain combines TRBV30 with TRBJ2-7; tentatively, D is TRBD2 (5 bases). The CDR3 contains 12 residues. The germline V gene encodes CDR1 GTSNPN and CDR2 SVGIG (reference sequence). Between the trimmed V and J ends, which lost 4 bases and 9 bases, there was a span of 16 bases. CDR3 DNA sequence: TGTGCCTGGACCGATCCCGGGGTCAGGCAGTACTTC. This sequence encodes CAWTDPGVRQYF.

The rearrangement links TRBV5-8 to TRBJ2-3; TRBD2 matches at 8 bases. The CDR3 spans 15 residues. Trimming cost V 4 bases and J 1 base; bases outside gene matches: 5. Germline lookup yields CDR1 SGHTS and CDR2 YDEGEE. CDR3 residues: CASSPLAERTDTQYF. Here the CDR3 DNA reads TGTGCCAGCAGCCCACTAGCGGAGCGCACAGATACGCAGTATTTT.

This clone is labeled as medium-sized (0.01 to 0.1%). This sequence joins TRBV28 and TRBJ1-1; D is uncertain. This CDR3 region has 13 residues. V was trimmed by 6 bases and J by 0 bases, leaving 8 bases between them. Germline CDR1 reads MDHEN; CDR2 reads SYDVKM. The CDR3 loop reads CASRIDMNTEAFF. CDR3 in DNA: TGTGCCAGCAGAATCGACATGAACACTGAAGCTTTCTTT.

A few counts support this clone. The J gene is TRBJ2-2, the V gene TRBV7-2, with D perhaps TRBD2 (5 bases). This CDR3 contains 17 residues. V gave up 3 bases and J gave up 2 bases, with 16 bases separating them. The germline V gene has CDR1 SGHTA and CDR2 FQGNSA. The CDR3 nucleotides read TGTGCCAGCAGCTTTTCCGAAGCGGCCTCAAACACCGGGGAGCTGTTTTTT. It encodes CASSFSEAASNTGELFF.

This chain joins TRBV5-4 and TRBJ2-5; D is possibly TRBD2 (5 bases). Germline V gene lookup returns CDR1 SGHNT and CDR2 YYREEE (reference sequence). The CDR3 is 14 residues long. V was trimmed by 0 bases and J by 4 bases, leaving 10 bases between them. The CDR3 DNA sequence: TGTGCCAGCAGCTTGGCGGGTGCGGGAGAGACCCAGTACTTC. This gives the protein CASSLAGAGETQYF.

The chain carries TRBV11-2 and TRBJ2-4; D may be TRBD2 (7 bases). Trimming stripped 7 bases from V and 8 bases from J, with 15 bases between. Germline CDR1 and CDR2: SGHAT and FQNNGV. This CDR3 spans 13 amino acids. The CDR3 region has the DNA TGTGCCAGCACGTTATTAGGGGGGGACATTCAGTACTTC. The encoded protein is CASTLLGGDIQYF.

This chain uses TRBV7-2 with TRBJ1-2; D not certain. The CDR3 extends over 14 amino acids. Trimming pared 0 bases from V and 7 bases from J, leaving 12 bases between. The germline V gene encodes CDR1 SGHTA and CDR2 FQGNSA. Here the CDR3 DNA reads TGTGCCAGCAGCTTAGCCGGGGTGGTGAGTGGCTACACCTTC. This translates into CASSLAGVVSGYTF.

The genes are TRBV10-2 and TRBJ2-2; 8 positions agree with TRBD1. Per germline, CDR1 WSHSY and CDR2 SAAADI. Unmatched junction bases numbered 4, after V lost 6 bases and J lost 1 base. CDR3 length: 15 amino acids. This CDR3 is CASRSGQGNTGELFF. The CDR3 DNA reads TGCGCCAGCAGGTCCGGACAGGGGAACACCGGGGAGCTGTTTTTT.

This clone was recorded once. V usage is TRBV5-4 and J usage is TRBJ2-3; 14 positions match TRBD2. The CDR3 contains 17 residues. The J segment lost 5 bases and the V segment lost 0 bases, leaving 5 bases of the junction unmatched. CDR1 SGHNT and CDR2 YYREEE come from the germline V gene (reference sequence). As DNA, the CDR3 is TGTGCCAGCAGCTTGGGGACTAGCGGGAGGTCCGAAGATACGCAGTATTTT. Protein product: CASSLGTSGRSEDTQYF.

This clone has just a few counts. The chain combines TRBV21-1 with TRBJ1-4. TRBV21-1 is labeled a pseudogene. The CDR3 contains 17 residues. The CDR3 region is CASSSRWGSATNEKLFF. The CDR3 DNA follows: TGTGCCAGCAGCTCCCGTTGGGGGAGCGCTACTAATGAAAAACTGTTTTTT.

V and J are TRBV28 and TRBJ1-1; no firm D call. Germline V gene data show CDR1 as MDHEN and CDR2 as SYDVKM. V was cut by 2 bases and J by 10 bases, with 11 bases left in between. The CDR3 length is 12 residues. The CDR3 sequence: CASSLTSDAAFF. DNA of the CDR3: TGTGCCAGCAGTTTAACAAGTGATGCAGCTTTCTTT.

The chain recombines TRBV29-1 with TRBJ2-7, with D perhaps given as TRBD1 or TRBD2 (5 bases each). This CDR3 is 12 amino acids long. Germline CDR1 SQVTM, CDR2 ANQGSEA. With 4 bases removed from V and 3 bases from J, the gap between germline ends came to 10 bases. CDR3 nucleotide sequence: TGCAGCGTTGCTGGGACCGGCTACGAGCAGTACTTC. This sequence encodes CSVAGTGYEQYF.

The chain recombines TRBV14 with TRBJ2-7, with TRBD2 matching over 8 bases. V shed 4 bases and J 6 bases; nucleotides not matched to a gene: 11. The CDR3 contains 15 residues. The germline V gene has CDR1 SGHDN and CDR2 FVKESK. The CDR3 nucleotides read TGTGCCAGCAGCCCCCCAGCTAGCGGGCCCTTCGAGCAGTACTTC. Encoded protein: CASSPPASGPFEQYF.

This chain joins TRBV7-2 and TRBJ2-7, with D possibly matching TRBD2 (5 bases). Germline V gene sequence: CDR1 SGHTA, CDR2 FQGNSA. The CDR3 length is 13 residues. V lost 3 bases, J lost 3 bases, and 9 bases lay in between. The CDR3 nucleotides are TGTGCCAGCAGCTTCGGGGTCAACTACGAGCAGTACTTC. This encodes CASSFGVNYEQYF.

The chain uses TRBV6-5 and TRBJ1-1; D gene uncertain. CDR1 MNHEY and CDR2 SVGAGI come from the germline V gene. The CDR3 extends over 13 amino acids. Trimming removed 2 bases from V and 4 bases from J, with 8 bases in between. CDR3 nucleotide sequence: TGTGCCAGCAGTTACCGGGCGGGCACTGAAGCTTTCTTT. Protein: CASSYRAGTEAFF.

CDR3 nucleotides: TGTGCCAGCAGCCAGAGGACCGGCGGGGTGGGGGGAGATCAGCAGTTCTTC. Translated, it gives CASSQRTGGVGGDQQFF. The V call is TRBV7-2, the J call TRBJ2-1; a possible D gene is TRBD2 (6 bases). Germline values: CDR1 SGHTA, CDR2 FQGNSA. With 5 bases removed from V and 11 bases from J, the gap between germline ends came to 28 bases. The CDR3 is made up of 17 amino acids.

V is TRBV10-3 and J is TRBJ2-5; no reliable D call. The length of the CDR3 is 14 residues. Trimming cost V 0 bases and J 2 bases, with 7 bases left between them. The germline V gene encodes CDR1 ENHRY and CDR2 SYGVKD. The CDR3 sequence: CAISESDGQETQYF. The CDR3 nucleotides are TGTGCCATCAGTGAGTCGGACGGACAAGAGACCCAGTACTTC.

This clone has more than one count but fewer than ten. The rearrangement uses TRBV6-5 and TRBJ1-1; D gene ambiguous. The V gene lost 5 bases and the J gene lost 9 bases, with 13 bases spanning the gap. Germline-derived CDR1 and CDR2 are MNHEY and SVGAGI. The CDR3 spans 12 residues. Here the CDR3 DNA reads TGTGCCAGCAGTAGTACGTGGACCAAAGCTTTCTTT. Translated, it gives CASSSTWTKAFF.